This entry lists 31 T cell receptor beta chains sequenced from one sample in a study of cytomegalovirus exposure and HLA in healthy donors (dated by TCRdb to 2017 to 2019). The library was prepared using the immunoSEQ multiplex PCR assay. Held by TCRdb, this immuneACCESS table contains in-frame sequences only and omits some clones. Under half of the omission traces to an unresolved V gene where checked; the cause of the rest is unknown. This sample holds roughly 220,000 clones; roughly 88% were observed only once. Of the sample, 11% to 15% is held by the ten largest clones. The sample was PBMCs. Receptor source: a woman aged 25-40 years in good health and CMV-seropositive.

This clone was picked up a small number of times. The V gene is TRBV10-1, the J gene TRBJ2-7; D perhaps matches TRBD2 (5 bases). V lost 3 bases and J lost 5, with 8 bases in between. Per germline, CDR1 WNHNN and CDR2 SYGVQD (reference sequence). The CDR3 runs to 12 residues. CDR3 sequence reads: CASSDSEDEQYF. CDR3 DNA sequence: TGCGCCAGCAGTGATTCGGAGGACGAGCAGTACTTC.

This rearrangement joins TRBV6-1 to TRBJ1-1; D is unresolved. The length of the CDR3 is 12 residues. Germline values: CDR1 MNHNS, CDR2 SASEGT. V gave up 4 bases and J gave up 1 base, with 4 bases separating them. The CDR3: CASSGQNTEAFF. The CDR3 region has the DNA TGTGCCAGCAGTGGACAGAACACTGAAGCTTTCTTT.

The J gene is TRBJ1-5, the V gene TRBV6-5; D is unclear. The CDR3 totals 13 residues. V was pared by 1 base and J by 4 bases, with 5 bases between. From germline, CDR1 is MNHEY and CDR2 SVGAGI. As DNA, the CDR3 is TGTGCCAGCAGTTACTACCCGAATCAGCCCCAGCATTTT. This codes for CASSYYPNQPQHF.

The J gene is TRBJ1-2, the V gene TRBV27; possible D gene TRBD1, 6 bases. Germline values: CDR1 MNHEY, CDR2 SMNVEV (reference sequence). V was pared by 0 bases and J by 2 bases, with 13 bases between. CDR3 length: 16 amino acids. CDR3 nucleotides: TGTGCCAGCAGTTTATCTTGGGACATGATCAACTATGGCTACACCTTC. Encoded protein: CASSLSWDMINYGYTF.

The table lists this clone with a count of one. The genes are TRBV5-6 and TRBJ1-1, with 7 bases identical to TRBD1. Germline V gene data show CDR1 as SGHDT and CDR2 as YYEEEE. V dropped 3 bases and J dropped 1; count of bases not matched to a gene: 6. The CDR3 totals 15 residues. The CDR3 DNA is TGTGCCAGCAGCTCGTCCGGGACAGCGAACACTGAAGCTTTCTTT. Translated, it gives CASSSSGTANTEAFF.

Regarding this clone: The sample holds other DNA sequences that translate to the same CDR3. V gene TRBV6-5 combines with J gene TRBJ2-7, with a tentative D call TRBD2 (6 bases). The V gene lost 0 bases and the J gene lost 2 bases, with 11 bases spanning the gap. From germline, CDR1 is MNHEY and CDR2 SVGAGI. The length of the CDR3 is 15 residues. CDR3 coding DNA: TGTGCCAGCAGTTACTCGAAAGCGGGCGCCTACGAGCAGTACTTC. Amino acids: CASSYSKAGAYEQYF.

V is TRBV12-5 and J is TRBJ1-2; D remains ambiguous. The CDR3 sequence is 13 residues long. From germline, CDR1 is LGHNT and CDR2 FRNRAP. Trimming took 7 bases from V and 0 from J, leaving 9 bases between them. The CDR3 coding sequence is TGTGCTAGTGCCCCGACCCCTAACTATGGCTACACCTTC. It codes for CASAPTPNYGYTF.

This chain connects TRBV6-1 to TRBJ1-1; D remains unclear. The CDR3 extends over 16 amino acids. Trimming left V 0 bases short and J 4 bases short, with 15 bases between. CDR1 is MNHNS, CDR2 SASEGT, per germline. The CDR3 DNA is TGTGCCAGCAGTGAAGCTTTAGGTTCGGGTGGCACTGAAGCTTTCTTT. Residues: CASSEALGSGGTEAFF.

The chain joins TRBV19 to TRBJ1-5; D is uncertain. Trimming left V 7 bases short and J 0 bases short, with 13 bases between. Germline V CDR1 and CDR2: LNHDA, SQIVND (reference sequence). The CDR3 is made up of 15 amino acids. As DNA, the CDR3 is TGTGCCAGTAAAACTAGCAGAAATAGCAATCAGCCCCAGCATTTT. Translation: CASKTSRNSNQPQHF.

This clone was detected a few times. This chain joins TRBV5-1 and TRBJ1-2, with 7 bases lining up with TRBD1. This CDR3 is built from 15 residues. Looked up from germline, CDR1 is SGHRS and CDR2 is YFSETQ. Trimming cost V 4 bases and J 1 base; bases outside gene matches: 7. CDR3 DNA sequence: TGCGCCAGCAGCCTAGACAGGGTCCGTAACTATGGCTACACCTTC. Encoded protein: CASSLDRVRNYGYTF. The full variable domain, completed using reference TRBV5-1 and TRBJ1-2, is KAGVTQTPRYLIKTRGQQVTLSCSPISGHRSVSWYQQTPGQGLQFLFEYFSETQRNKGNFPGRFSGRQFSNSRSEMNVSTLELGDSALYLCASSLDRVRNYGYTFGSGTRLTVV.

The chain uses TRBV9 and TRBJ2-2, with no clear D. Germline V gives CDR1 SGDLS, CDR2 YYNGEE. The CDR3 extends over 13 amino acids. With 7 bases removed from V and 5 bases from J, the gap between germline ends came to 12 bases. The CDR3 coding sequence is TGTGCCAGCGGGTTAAAGGATACCGGGGAGCTGTTTTTT. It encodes CASGLKDTGELFF.

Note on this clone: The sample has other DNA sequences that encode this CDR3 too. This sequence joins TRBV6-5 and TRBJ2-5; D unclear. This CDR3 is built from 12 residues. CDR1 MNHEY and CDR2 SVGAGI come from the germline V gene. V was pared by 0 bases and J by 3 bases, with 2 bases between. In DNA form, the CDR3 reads TGTGCCAGCAGTTACTCGAAAGAGACCCAGTACTTC. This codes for CASSYSKETQYF.

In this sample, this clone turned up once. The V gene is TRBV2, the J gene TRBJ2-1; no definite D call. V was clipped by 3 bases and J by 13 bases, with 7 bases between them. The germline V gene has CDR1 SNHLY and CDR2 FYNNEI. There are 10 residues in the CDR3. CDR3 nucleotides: TGTGCCAGCAGTGACCCCGCACAGTTCTTC. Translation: CASSDPAQFF. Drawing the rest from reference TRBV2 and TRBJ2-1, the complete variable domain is EPEVTQTPSHQVTQMGQEVILRCVPISNHLYFYWYRQILGQKVEFLVSFYNNEISEKSEIFDDQFSVERPDGSNFTLKIRSTKLEDSAMYFCASSDPAQFFGPGTRLTVL.

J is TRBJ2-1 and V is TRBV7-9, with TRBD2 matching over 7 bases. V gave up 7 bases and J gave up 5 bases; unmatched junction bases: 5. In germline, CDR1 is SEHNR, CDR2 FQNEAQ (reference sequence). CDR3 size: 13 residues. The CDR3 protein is CASIGTNNNEQFF. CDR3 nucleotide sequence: TGTGCCAGCATCGGGACTAATAACAATGAGCAGTTCTTC.

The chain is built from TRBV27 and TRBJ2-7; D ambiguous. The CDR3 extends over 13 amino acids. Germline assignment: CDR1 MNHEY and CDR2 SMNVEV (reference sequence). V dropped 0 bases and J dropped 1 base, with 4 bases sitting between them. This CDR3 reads CASSLSQSYEQYF. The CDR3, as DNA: TGTGCCAGCAGTTTATCTCAATCCTACGAGCAGTACTTC.

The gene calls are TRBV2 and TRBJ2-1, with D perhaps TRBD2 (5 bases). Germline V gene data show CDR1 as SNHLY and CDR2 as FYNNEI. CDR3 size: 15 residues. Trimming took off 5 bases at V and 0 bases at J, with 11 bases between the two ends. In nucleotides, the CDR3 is TGTGCCAGCAGTTGGATTGGGAGCTCCTACAATGAGCAGTTCTTC. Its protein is CASSWIGSSYNEQFF.

DNA of the CDR3: TGTGCCAGCAGCTTGGTGATGGGCTCTGAAGCTTTCTTT. Protein: CASSLVMGSEAFF. The V and J genes are TRBV5-6 and TRBJ1-1, with D hard to call. Trimming took off 0 bases at V and 6 bases at J, with 9 bases between the two ends. Germline loops: CDR1 SGHDT, CDR2 YYEEEE. The length of the CDR3 is 13 residues.

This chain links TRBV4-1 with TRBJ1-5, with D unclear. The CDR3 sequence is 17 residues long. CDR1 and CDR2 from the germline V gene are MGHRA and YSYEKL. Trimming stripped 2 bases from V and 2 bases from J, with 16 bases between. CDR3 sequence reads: CASSQPWEALGNQPQHF. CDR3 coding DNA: TGCGCCAGCAGCCAACCCTGGGAGGCGTTGGGCAATCAGCCCCAGCATTTT.

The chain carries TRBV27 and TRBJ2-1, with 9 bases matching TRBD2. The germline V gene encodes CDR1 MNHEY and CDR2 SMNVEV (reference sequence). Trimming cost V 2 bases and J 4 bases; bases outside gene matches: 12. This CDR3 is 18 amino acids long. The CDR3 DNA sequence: TGTGCCAGCAGTTTAAACCCCCCCAGCGGGAGGTTTTACAATGAGCAGTTCTTC. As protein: CASSLNPPSGRFYNEQFF.

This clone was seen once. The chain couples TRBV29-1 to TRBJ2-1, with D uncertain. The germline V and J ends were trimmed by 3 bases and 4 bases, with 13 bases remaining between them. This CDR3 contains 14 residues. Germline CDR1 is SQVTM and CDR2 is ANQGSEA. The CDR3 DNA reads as TGCAGCGTTGATCACGGTCGGCCGTACAATGAGCAGTTCTTC. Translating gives CSVDHGRPYNEQFF.

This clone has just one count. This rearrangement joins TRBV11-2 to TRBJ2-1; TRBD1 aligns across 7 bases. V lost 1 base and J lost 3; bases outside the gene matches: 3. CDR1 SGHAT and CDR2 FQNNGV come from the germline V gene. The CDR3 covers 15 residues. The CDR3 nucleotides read TGTGCCAGCAGCTTAGTCTGGGACAGCTACAATGAGCAGTTCTTC. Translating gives CASSLVWDSYNEQFF.

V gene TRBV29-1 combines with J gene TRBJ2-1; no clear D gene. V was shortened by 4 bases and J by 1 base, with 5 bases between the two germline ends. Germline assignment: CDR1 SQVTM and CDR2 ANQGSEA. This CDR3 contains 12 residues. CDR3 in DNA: TGCAGCGTTGCTCCTTCCTACAATGAGCAGTTCTTC. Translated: CSVAPSYNEQFF.

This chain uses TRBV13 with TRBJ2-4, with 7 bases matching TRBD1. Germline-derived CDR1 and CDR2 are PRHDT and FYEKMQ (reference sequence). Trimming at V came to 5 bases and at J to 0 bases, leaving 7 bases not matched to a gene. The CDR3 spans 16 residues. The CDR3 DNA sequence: TGTGCCAGCAGCCCCACAGGGGCCTTAGCCAAAAACATTCAGTACTTC. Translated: CASSPTGALAKNIQYF.

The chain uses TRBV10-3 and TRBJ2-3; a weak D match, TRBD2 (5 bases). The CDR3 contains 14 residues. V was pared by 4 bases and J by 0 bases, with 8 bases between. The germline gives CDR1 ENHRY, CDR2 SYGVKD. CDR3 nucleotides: TGTGCCATCAGTGCGGGAACTAGCACAGATACGCAGTATTTT. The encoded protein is CAISAGTSTDTQYF.

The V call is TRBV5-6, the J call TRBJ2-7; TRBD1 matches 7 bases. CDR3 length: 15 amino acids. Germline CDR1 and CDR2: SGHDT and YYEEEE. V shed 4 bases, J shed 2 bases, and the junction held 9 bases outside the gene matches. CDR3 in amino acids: CASSRDRDHPYEQYF. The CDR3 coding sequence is TGTGCCAGCAGCCGAGACAGGGATCACCCCTACGAGCAGTACTTC.

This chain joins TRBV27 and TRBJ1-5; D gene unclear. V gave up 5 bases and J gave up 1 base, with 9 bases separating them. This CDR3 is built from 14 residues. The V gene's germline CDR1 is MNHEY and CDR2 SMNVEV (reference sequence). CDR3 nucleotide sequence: TGTGCCAGCAGTCCAGGACCAAGCAATCAGCCCCAGCATTTT. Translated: CASSPGPSNQPQHF.

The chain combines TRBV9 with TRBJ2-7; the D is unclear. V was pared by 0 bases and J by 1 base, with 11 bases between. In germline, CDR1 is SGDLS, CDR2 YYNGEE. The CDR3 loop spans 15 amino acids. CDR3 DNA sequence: TGTGCCAGCAGCGTAGGTGTAACAGCGTCCTACGAGCAGTACTTC. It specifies CASSVGVTASYEQYF.

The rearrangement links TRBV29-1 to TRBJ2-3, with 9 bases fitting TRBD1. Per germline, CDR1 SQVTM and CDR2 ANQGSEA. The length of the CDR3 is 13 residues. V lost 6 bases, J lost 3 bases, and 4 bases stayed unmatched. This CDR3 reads CSVNRGRTDTQYF. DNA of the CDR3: TGCAGCGTAAACAGGGGGCGTACAGATACGCAGTATTTT.

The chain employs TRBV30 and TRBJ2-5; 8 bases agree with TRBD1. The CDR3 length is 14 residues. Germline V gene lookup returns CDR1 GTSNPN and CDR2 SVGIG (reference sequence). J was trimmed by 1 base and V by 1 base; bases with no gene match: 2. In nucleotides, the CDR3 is TGTGCCTGGAGTGGAGGACAGGGCCAAGAGACCCAGTACTTC. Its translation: CAWSGGQGQETQYF.

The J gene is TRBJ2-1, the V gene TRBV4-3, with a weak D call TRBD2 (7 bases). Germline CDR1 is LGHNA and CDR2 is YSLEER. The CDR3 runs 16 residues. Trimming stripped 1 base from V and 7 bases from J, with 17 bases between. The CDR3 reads CASSQVGEGGLNEQFF. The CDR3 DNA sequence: TGCGCCAGCAGCCAAGTTGGGGAGGGGGGCTTGAATGAGCAGTTCTTC.

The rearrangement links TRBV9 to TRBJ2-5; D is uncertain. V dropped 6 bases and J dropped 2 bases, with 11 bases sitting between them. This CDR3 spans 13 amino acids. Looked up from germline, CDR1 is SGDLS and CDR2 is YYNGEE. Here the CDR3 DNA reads TGTGCCAGCAACCAAGTGGGGCAAGAGACCCAGTACTTC. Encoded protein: CASNQVGQETQYF. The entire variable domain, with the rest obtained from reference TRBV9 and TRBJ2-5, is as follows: DSGVTQTPKHLITATGQRVTLRCSPRSGDLSVYWYQQSLDQGLQFLIQYYNGEERAKGNILERFSAQQFPDLHSELNLSSLELGDSALYFCASNQVGQETQYFGPGTRLLVL.